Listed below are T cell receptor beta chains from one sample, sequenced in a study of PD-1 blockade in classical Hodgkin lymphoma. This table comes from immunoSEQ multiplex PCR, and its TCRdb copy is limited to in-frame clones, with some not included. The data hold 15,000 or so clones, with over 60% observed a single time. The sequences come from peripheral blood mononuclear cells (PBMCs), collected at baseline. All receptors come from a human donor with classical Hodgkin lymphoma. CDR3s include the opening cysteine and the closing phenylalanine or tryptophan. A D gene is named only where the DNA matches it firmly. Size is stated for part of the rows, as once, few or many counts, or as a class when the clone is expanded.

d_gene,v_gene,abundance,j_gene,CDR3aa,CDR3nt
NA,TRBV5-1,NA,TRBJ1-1,CASSVPGANTEAFF,TGCGCCAGCAGCGTCCCGGGGGCGAACACTGAAGCTTTCTTT
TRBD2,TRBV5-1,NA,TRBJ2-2,CASSLAGGSNTGELFF,TGCGCCAGCAGCTTGGCCGGCGGGAGTAATACCGGGGAGCTGTTTTTT
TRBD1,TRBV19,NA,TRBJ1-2,CASSVSGATGGGGYGYTF,TGTGCCAGTAGTGTGAGCGGCGCTACAGGGGGAGGAGGCTATGGCTACACCTTC
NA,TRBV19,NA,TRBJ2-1,CASSLVIGDEQFF,TGTGCCAGTAGTCTAGTAATAGGCGATGAGCAGTTCTTC
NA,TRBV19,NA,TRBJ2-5,CASSIGPGRPGERFQETQYF,TGTGCCAGTAGTATAGGCCCTGGGCGCCCGGGAGAGCGCTTCCAAGAGACCCAGTACTTC
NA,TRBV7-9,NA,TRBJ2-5,CASSYPLEEGAGETQYF,TGTGCCAGCAGCTACCCTCTGGAGGAGGGGGCTGGAGAGACCCAGTACTTC
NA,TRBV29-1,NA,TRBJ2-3,CSASTDPTSTDTQYF,TGCAGCGCTTCGACAGACCCCACTAGCACAGATACGCAGTATTTT
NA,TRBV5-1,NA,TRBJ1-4,CASSLAGGEGATNEKLFF,TGCGCCAGCAGCTTGGCGGGGGGCGAAGGTGCAACTAATGAAAAACTGTTTTTT
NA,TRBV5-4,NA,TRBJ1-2,CASSSDLGANYGYTF,TGTGCCAGCAGCTCTGATCTGGGAGCTAACTATGGCTACACCTTC
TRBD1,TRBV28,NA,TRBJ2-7,CASSWGGQGSYEQYF,TGTGCCAGCAGTTGGGGGGGACAGGGGTCCTACGAGCAGTACTTC
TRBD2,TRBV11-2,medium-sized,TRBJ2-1,CASSLDGSGRPYNEQFF,TGTGCCAGCAGCTTAGATGGTAGCGGGAGGCCCTACAATGAGCAGTTCTTC
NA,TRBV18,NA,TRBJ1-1,CASAGLNTEAFF,TGTGCCAGCGCCGGGTTGAACACTGAAGCTTTCTTT
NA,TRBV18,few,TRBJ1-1,CASSAYPNTEAFF,TGTGCCAGCTCAGCCTACCCGAACACTGAAGCTTTCTTT
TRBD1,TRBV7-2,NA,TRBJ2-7,CASSPTGQGVHEQYF,TGTGCCAGCAGCCCGACGGGACAGGGCGTTCACGAGCAGTACTTC
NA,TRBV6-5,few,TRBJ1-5,CASSEDMSNQPQHF,TGTGCCAGCAGTGAGGACATGAGCAATCAGCCCCAGCATTTT
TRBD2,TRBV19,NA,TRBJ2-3,CASSIDLQRGDTDTQYF,TGTGCCAGTAGTATAGATCTCCAGCGGGGAGACACAGATACGCAGTATTTT